This TCR beta chain was captured by sequencing in a study of beta chain features in type 1 diabetes. Every bit of the isolated RNA underwent reverse transcription, so sequencing read expressed TCRB transcripts. Roughly 3.6 million reads was the average for naive, central memory and regulatory T cell samples. Profiling relied on immunoSEQ multiplex PCR, and the TCRdb table lists in-frame clones only, not all of them. The sample consists of approximately 200,000 clones, around 10% of them appearing once. Study-wide points: Across patients, naive, central memory and Treg TCRB repertoires exhibited apparently greater similarity than was observed across healthy donors.

On this clone: The antigen remains unidentified.

The CDR3 totals 17 residues. The V and J ends lost 4 bases and 3 bases, in that order; junction bases with no gene match: 9. Germline lookup yields CDR1 SEHNR and CDR2 FQNEAQ (reference sequence). This receptor was taken from a woman under 30 in good health. The V and J genes are TRBV7-9 and TRBJ1-6, with 7 bases identical to TRBD1. Sequenced material: naive CD4+ T cells from blood. CDR3 DNA: TGTGCCAGCAGCTCCCCGGCCGGACAGGTCTATAATTCACCCCTCCACTTT. This encodes CASSSPAGQVYNSPLHF.